This T cell receptor (beta chain) is drawn from a study of blood T cell repertoires in COVID-19. Background on the study: The cDNA or gDNA used as material had been derived from T cells, B-cell-depleted T cells, or PBMCs.

Germline CDR1 is LGHDT and CDR2 is YNNKEL (reference sequence). This CDR3 has 12 residues. Methods used by the authors: Researchers report that nucleated cell counts were estimated from reference gene primer amplification. Some clones are missing from TCRdb's copy, which holds only in-frame ones; the method was immunoSEQ multiplex PCR. V and J calls and clone size follow that table, whereas D and trimming were derived from the DNA. This sample has about 260,000 clones; approximately 88% occur once, and the top ten carry approximately 1.2%. Participants, about 18 to 100 years old, spanned 24 US areas. Grouping used clinical history reported by participants in a survey and questionnaire. Comments on this clone: Sequence at one end of the junction differs from germline and may be a read error.

The TCR was taken from a woman between 35 and 50 years old with acute COVID-19. The rearrangement uses TRBV3-1 (or the pseudogene TRBV3-2) and TRBJ2-2; the D is unclear. The sequenced material came from PBMCs or T cells enriched from blood (not recorded which). In DNA form, the CDR3 reads TGTGCCAGCCGCCAGGAGTCCGGGGAGCTGTTTTTT. Its protein is CASRQESGELFF.